What follows are 31 T cell receptor beta chains derived from one specimen sequenced in a study of long-term antiretroviral therapy in people with HIV. Investigators performed immunoSEQ version v3.0 at survey level. Assay: immunoSEQ multiplex PCR; the TCRdb copy retains only in-frame clones and omits some. The sample holds 25,000 to 35,000 clones, more than 60% seen once. This specimen was unsorted PBMCs, taken 3.1 years after starting antiretroviral therapy. These receptors were obtained from a woman in her forties or fifties with HIV.

V gene TRBV30 combines with J gene TRBJ1-5; 8 positions agree with TRBD1. Germline CDR1 is GTSNPN and CDR2 is SVGIG (reference sequence). With V trimmed by 0 bases and J by 9 bases, 25 bases remained unmatched. The CDR3 contains 20 residues. The CDR3: CAWSVSRAWVGQGASGPQHF. The CDR3 nucleotides read TGTGCCTGGAGTGTATCCCGAGCCTGGGTTGGGCAGGGGGCGAGTGGGCCCCAGCATTTT.

The chain uses TRBV4-1 and TRBJ2-3; 7 nucleotides line up with TRBD2. Germline CDR1 MGHRA, CDR2 YSYEKL. This CDR3 has 14 amino acids. Trimming cost V 6 bases and J 2 bases; bases outside gene matches: 5. The CDR3 DNA reads as TGCGCCAGCAGACGGGGGGTCCACACAGATACGCAGTATTTT. The encoded protein is CASRRGVHTDTQYF.

The V gene is TRBV18, the J gene TRBJ2-7; the match to TRBD1 covers 10 bases. The CDR3 runs to 17 residues. Germline loops: CDR1 KGHSH, CDR2 LQKENI. Trimming cost V 3 bases and J 6 bases; bases outside gene matches: 14. CDR3 sequence: CASSPWEARQGAAEQYF. The CDR3 DNA reads TGTGCCAGCTCACCTTGGGAGGCGAGACAGGGGGCCGCCGAGCAGTACTTC.

This rearrangement joins TRBV5-4 to TRBJ1-2; D gene unclear. Germline CDR1 is SGHNT and CDR2 is YYREEE (reference sequence). V lost 1 base to trimming and J lost 8 bases, with 18 bases between them. CDR3 length: 15 amino acids. This chain's CDR3 is CASSLSRTHPGGYTF. The CDR3 DNA sequence: TGTGCCAGCAGCTTGTCTCGGACTCACCCCGGAGGCTACACCTTC. Full variable domain (missing parts from reference TRBV5-4 and TRBJ1-2): ETGVTQSPTHLIKTRGQQVTLRCSSQSGHNTVSWYQQALGQGPQFIFQYYREEENGRGNFPPRFSGLQFPNYSSELNVNALELDDSALYLCASSLSRTHPGGYTFGSGTRLTVV.

The table lists this clone with a few counts. This rearrangement joins TRBV6-1 to TRBJ2-3, with 8 bases identical to TRBD2. The CDR3 is 14 amino acids. Losses at the gene ends were 8 bases for V and 0 bases for J; bases not matched to a gene: 4. Per the germline V gene, CDR1 is MNHNS and CDR2 is SASEGT. The CDR3 sequence: CASWRGASTDTQYF. The CDR3 nucleotides read TGTGCCAGCTGGCGGGGGGCTAGCACAGATACGCAGTATTTT.

The chain carries TRBV10-1 and TRBJ1-1; no clear D gene. Deletions cut 6 bases from V and 1 base from J, with 9 bases between. CDR3 length: 13 residues. Germline V CDR1 and CDR2: WNHNN, SYGVQD (reference sequence). CDR3 DNA sequence: TGCGCCAGCAGGATGGCAAAGAACACTGAAGCTTTCTTT. It yields the protein CASRMAKNTEAFF.

This chain links TRBV18 with TRBJ1-2; 9 bases align to TRBD1. This CDR3 region has 13 residues. The germline V gene has CDR1 KGHSH and CDR2 LQKENI. After removal of 5 bases from V and 7 bases from J, the junction contained 5 bases not matched to a gene. CDR3 DNA: TGTGCCAGCTCAGCGGGACAGGGATCTGGCTACACCTTC. This gives the protein CASSAGQGSGYTF. The full variable domain, in which reference TRBV18 and TRBJ1-2 provide the parts outside the CDR3, is NAGVMQNPRHLVRRRGQEARLRCSPMKGHSHVYWYRQLPEEGLKFMVYLQKENIIDESGMPKERFSAEFPKEGPSILRIQQVVRGDSAAYFCASSAGQGSGYTFGSGTRLTVV.

The chain is built from TRBV4-1 and TRBJ2-3, with D uncertain. CDR1 and CDR2 from the germline V gene are MGHRA and YSYEKL. V was clipped by 4 bases and J by 5 bases, with 13 bases between them. The CDR3 is made up of 14 amino acids. CDR3 region: CASSPSPALDTQYF. The CDR3 nucleotides are TGCGCCAGCAGCCCGAGCCCGGCGTTAGATACGCAGTATTTT.

V gene TRBV5-6 combines with J gene TRBJ1-2, with a weak D call TRBD1 (5 bases). Germline-derived CDR1 and CDR2 are SGHDT and YYEEEE. V lost 0 bases and J 7 bases, leaving 10 bases between the germline ends. This CDR3 has 13 residues. Written as DNA, the CDR3 is TGTGCCAGCAGCTTGGACCAGGGTGGTGGCTACACCTTC. Protein product: CASSLDQGGGYTF.

The V call is TRBV7-9, the J call TRBJ2-5; possible D gene TRBD2, 5 bases. Trimming removed 5 bases at V and 5 bases at J, with 18 bases between. CDR3 length: 15 amino acids. CDR1 is SEHNR, CDR2 FQNEAQ, per germline (reference sequence). The CDR3 DNA reads TGTGCCAGCAGCCTTAGCGCAGAGGAGTGGGAGACCCAGTACTTC. Translating it yields CASSLSAEEWETQYF.

The chain combines TRBV6-5 with TRBJ2-2; D possibly matches TRBD1 or TRBD2 (5 bases each). Germline assignment: CDR1 MNHEY and CDR2 SVGAGI. The CDR3 contains 12 residues. V was cut by 6 bases and J by 6 bases, with 8 bases left in between. CDR3 nucleotide sequence: TGTGCCAGCAGCCAGGGAGCCGGGGAGCTGTTTTTT. This sequence encodes CASSQGAGELFF.

The V call is TRBV6-6, the J call TRBJ1-1; D unresolved. The germline CDR1 and CDR2 sequences are MNHNY and SVGAGI (reference sequence). This CDR3 is 14 amino acids long. V was clipped by 6 bases and J by 9 bases, with 20 bases between them. CDR3 coding DNA: TGTGCCAGCAGATTAGACCCGGGAGCCGGCAAAGCTTTCTTT. Its protein product is CASRLDPGAGKAFF.

CDR3 loop: CASGRRVHTEAFF. The DNA for the CDR3 is TGTGCCAGCGGCCGCAGGGTTCACACTGAAGCTTTCTTT. The V call is TRBV6-5, the J call TRBJ1-1, with a weak D call TRBD1 (5 bases). This CDR3 has 13 amino acids. CDR1 MNHEY and CDR2 SVGAGI come from the germline V gene. Between the trimmed V and J ends, which lost 8 bases and 3 bases, there was a span of 13 bases.

V is TRBV14 and J is TRBJ1-1, with D tentatively TRBD1 (6 bases). The CDR3 runs to 16 residues. The germline CDR1 and CDR2 sequences are SGHDN and FVKESK. The germline V and J ends were trimmed by 4 bases and 1 base, with 16 bases remaining between them. CDR3 bases: TGTGCCAGCAGCCCACGCCAGGGGATGAAGAACACTGAAGCTTTCTTT. Protein sequence: CASSPRQGMKNTEAFF. The full variable domain, rest sourced from reference TRBV14 and TRBJ1-1, is EAGVTQFPSHSVIEKGQTVTLRCDPISGHDNLYWYRRVMGKEIKFLLHFVKESKQDESGMPNNRFLAERTGGTYSTLKVQPAELEDSGVYFCASSPRQGMKNTEAFFGQGTRLTVV.

This chain links TRBV5-1 with TRBJ1-1; 8 positions agree with TRBD1. The CDR3 sequence is 15 residues long. Germline CDR1 and CDR2: SGHRS and YFSETQ. V gave up 3 bases and J gave up 3 bases; unmatched junction bases: 7. CDR3 coding DNA: TGCGCCAGCAGCTCGGACAGGGCGCTTTACACTGAAGCTTTCTTT. Protein: CASSSDRALYTEAFF. The variable domain in full, completed from reference TRBV5-1 and TRBJ1-1, reads KAGVTQTPRYLIKTRGQQVTLSCSPISGHRSVSWYQQTPGQGLQFLFEYFSETQRNKGNFPGRFSGRQFSNSRSEMNVSTLELGDSALYLCASSSDRALYTEAFFGQGTRLTVV.

CDR3 protein: CASSQEGGNEQFF. CDR3 coding DNA: TGCGCCAGCAGCCAAGAAGGGGGTAATGAGCAGTTCTTC. The rearrangement joins TRBV4-1 to TRBJ2-1, with D maybe TRBD1 (6 bases). The CDR3 covers 13 residues. Germline assignment: CDR1 MGHRA and CDR2 YSYEKL. V shed 0 bases and J shed 7 bases, with 7 bases lying between them.

The chain links TRBV9 to TRBJ2-1; D remains ambiguous. The CDR3 is made up of 13 amino acids. The V end was cut by 3 bases, the J end by 6 bases, with 10 bases between. Germline V gene data show CDR1 as SGDLS and CDR2 as YYNGEE. The CDR3 DNA follows: TGTGCCAGCAGCGACCCCCCCAGCAATGAGCAGTTCTTC. Translation gives CASSDPPSNEQFF.

This clone has just one count. This chain connects TRBV2 to TRBJ1-1, with a tentative D call TRBD1 (6 bases). Trimming shortened V by 2 bases and J by 1 base, and 8 bases separated the two germline ends. The CDR3 covers 14 residues. Germline V gives CDR1 SNHLY, CDR2 FYNNEI. CDR3 in amino acids: CASSEPGANTEAFF. The CDR3 bases are TGTGCCAGCAGTGAACCGGGGGCGAACACTGAAGCTTTCTTT. The variable domain in full, completed from reference TRBV2 and TRBJ1-1, reads EPEVTQTPSHQVTQMGQEVILRCVPISNHLYFYWYRQILGQKVEFLVSFYNNEISEKSEIFDDQFSVERPDGSNFTLKIRSTKLEDSAMYFCASSEPGANTEAFFGQGTRLTVV.

This chain links TRBV10-1 with TRBJ1-5; no definite D call. Germline CDR1 and CDR2: WNHNN and SYGVQD (reference sequence). This CDR3 spans 11 amino acids. Here the CDR3 DNA reads TGCGGAGGGTGGAGCAATCAGCCCCAGCATTTT. Its translation is CGGWSNQPQHF.

CDR3 amino acids: CASSFDTPHRGSGNTIYF. CDR3 DNA: TGTGCCAGCAGTTTCGATACACCCCACAGGGGCTCTGGAAACACCATATATTTT. This chain links TRBV27 with TRBJ1-3, with TRBD1 matching 7 bases. CDR1 and CDR2 (germline): MNHEY, SMNVEV (reference sequence). The J segment lost 0 bases and the V segment lost 3 bases, leaving 11 bases of the junction unmatched. This CDR3 region has 18 residues.

This clone is a singleton in its sample. The chain is built from TRBV7-3 and TRBJ2-7; D perhaps matches TRBD2 (6 bases). V gave up 1 base and J gave up 2 bases, with 12 bases separating them. Germline V gene sequence: CDR1 SGHTA, CDR2 FQGTGA. This CDR3 region has 15 residues. This CDR3 is CASSLNAGLTYEQYF. The DNA for the CDR3 is TGTGCCAGCAGCTTAAATGCGGGGCTCACCTACGAGCAGTACTTC.

This rearrangement joins TRBV20-1 to TRBJ2-5, with D possibly TRBD2 on 6 matching bases. The V gene's germline CDR1 is DFQATT and CDR2 SNEGSKA (reference sequence). The V gene lost 5 bases and the J gene lost 5 bases, with 9 bases spanning the gap. This CDR3 is built from 11 residues. The CDR3 DNA is TGCAGTGCTGGAGGGCGGGAGACCCAGTACTTC. Translating gives CSAGGRETQYF.

The chain couples TRBV6-5 to TRBJ2-7; tentatively, D is TRBD2 (6 bases). The V gene's germline CDR1 is MNHEY and CDR2 SVGAGI. Trimming removed 2 bases from V and 6 bases from J, with 17 bases in between. The CDR3 covers 15 residues. Here the CDR3 reads CASSYDRRVPLEQYF. The CDR3 DNA sequence: TGTGCCAGCAGTTACGATAGGAGGGTCCCTCTCGAGCAGTACTTC.

The chain recombines TRBV4-1 with TRBJ2-4; D is unresolved. Trimming took 0 bases from V and 0 from J, leaving 12 bases between them. The length of the CDR3 is 17 residues. Germline V gene sequence: CDR1 MGHRA, CDR2 YSYEKL. The DNA of the CDR3 is TGCGCCAGCAGCCAAGATTTGGGGTCACTAGCCAAAAACATTCAGTACTTC. Translation: CASSQDLGSLAKNIQYF.

V is TRBV2 and J is TRBJ1-2, with 8 bases aligning to TRBD1. Germline CDR1 is SNHLY and CDR2 is FYNNEI. V was clipped by 4 bases and J by 7 bases; unmatched bases: 14. This CDR3 is 16 amino acids long. The CDR3 DNA sequence: TGTGCCAGCAGTGGGACAGGGTCTATTTTCGCTGGTGGCTACACCTTC. Its translation is CASSGTGSIFAGGYTF. Full variable domain (rest looked up from reference TRBV2 and TRBJ1-2): EPEVTQTPSHQVTQMGQEVILRCVPISNHLYFYWYRQILGQKVEFLVSFYNNEISEKSEIFDDQFSVERPDGSNFTLKIRSTKLEDSAMYFCASSGTGSIFAGGYTFGSGTRLTVV.

The gene calls are TRBV6-1 and TRBJ2-2, with 8 nucleotides matching TRBD1. After removal of 4 bases from V and 7 bases from J, the junction contained 14 bases not matched to a gene. Germline V gene data show CDR1 as MNHNS and CDR2 as SASEGT. There are 17 residues in the CDR3. The CDR3 loop is CASSANPQGAGVGELFF. The CDR3 coding sequence is TGTGCCAGCAGTGCCAACCCTCAGGGGGCAGGTGTCGGGGAGCTGTTTTTT.

In this sample, this clone is medium-sized (0.01 to 0.1%). This chain uses TRBV9 with TRBJ1-1, with a possible D match to TRBD1 (5 bases). Trimming cost V 0 bases and J 4 bases, with 7 bases left between them. Germline V gives CDR1 SGDLS, CDR2 YYNGEE. The CDR3 has 13 amino acids. The DNA for the CDR3 is TGTGCCAGCAGCGTAGATGGGGGCACTGAAGCTTTCTTT. Residues: CASSVDGGTEAFF. The variable domain in full, completed from reference TRBV9 and TRBJ1-1, reads DSGVTQTPKHLITATGQRVTLRCSPRSGDLSVYWYQQSLDQGLQFLIQYYNGEERAKGNILERFSAQQFPDLHSELNLSSLELGDSALYFCASSVDGGTEAFFGQGTRLTVV.

The chain couples TRBV21-1 to TRBJ2-6; the D call in the table, TRBD1, was not verified against the DNA. TRBV21-1 is a pseudogene locus. There are 17 residues in the CDR3. The CDR3 coding sequence is TGTGCCAGCCTTACTACAGGTGTACACTCTGGGGCCAACGTCCTGACTTTC. Translated, it gives CASLTTGVHSGANVLTF.

The chain combines TRBV2 with TRBJ2-3; 7 bases line up with TRBD2. Unmatched junction bases numbered 7, after V lost 7 bases and J lost 0 bases. The CDR3 sequence is 15 residues long. CDR1 SNHLY and CDR2 FYNNEI come from the germline V gene. CDR3: CASNLLAASTDTQYF. For the CDR3, the DNA is TGTGCCAGCAATCTGCTAGCGGCTAGCACAGATACGCAGTATTTT.

The sample holds a few counts of this clone. The chain couples TRBV6-5 to TRBJ2-2; 9 bases map to TRBD1. Per germline, CDR1 MNHEY and CDR2 SVGAGI. V gave up 6 bases and J gave up 6 bases; unmatched junction bases: 8. CDR3 length equals 15 residues. The CDR3 loop is CASSGQGISAGELFF. The CDR3 nucleotides read TGTGCCAGCAGCGGACAGGGGATTTCCGCCGGGGAGCTGTTTTTT.

The chain links TRBV9 to TRBJ2-1; TRBD2 matches 8 bases. The CDR3 covers 15 residues. CDR1 is SGDLS and CDR2 is YYNGEE in the germline V gene. The ends lost 0 bases at V and 4 bases at J; junction bases unmatched: 3. The CDR3 DNA sequence: TGTGCCAGCAGCGTAGAAAGCGGGGGATACAATGAGCAGTTCTTC. Its protein product is CASSVESGGYNEQFF.